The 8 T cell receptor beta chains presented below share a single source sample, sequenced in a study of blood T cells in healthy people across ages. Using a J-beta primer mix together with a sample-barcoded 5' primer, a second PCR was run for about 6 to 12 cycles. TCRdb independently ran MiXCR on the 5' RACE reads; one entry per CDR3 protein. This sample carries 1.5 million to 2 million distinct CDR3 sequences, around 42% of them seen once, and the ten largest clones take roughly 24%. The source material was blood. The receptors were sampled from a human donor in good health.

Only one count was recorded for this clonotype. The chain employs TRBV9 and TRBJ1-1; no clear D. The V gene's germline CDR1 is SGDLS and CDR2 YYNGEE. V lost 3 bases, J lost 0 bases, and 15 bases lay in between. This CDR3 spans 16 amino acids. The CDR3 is CASSAGNFGVNTEAFF. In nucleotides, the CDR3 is TGTGCCAGCAGCGCCGGAAATTTTGGGGTGAACACTGAAGCTTTCTTT. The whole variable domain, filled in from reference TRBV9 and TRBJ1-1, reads DSGVTQTPKHLITATGQRVTLRCSPRSGDLSVYWYQQSLDQGLQFLIQYYNGEERAKGNILERFSAQQFPDLHSELNLSSLELGDSALYFCASSAGNFGVNTEAFFGQGTRLTVV.

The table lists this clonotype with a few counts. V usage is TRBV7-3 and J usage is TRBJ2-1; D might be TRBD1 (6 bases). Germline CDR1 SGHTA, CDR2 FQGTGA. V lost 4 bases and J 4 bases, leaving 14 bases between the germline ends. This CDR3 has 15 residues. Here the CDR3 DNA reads TGTGCCAGCAGCTCCCACAGGGTGAAATACAATGAGCAGTTCTTC. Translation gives CASSSHRVKYNEQFF.

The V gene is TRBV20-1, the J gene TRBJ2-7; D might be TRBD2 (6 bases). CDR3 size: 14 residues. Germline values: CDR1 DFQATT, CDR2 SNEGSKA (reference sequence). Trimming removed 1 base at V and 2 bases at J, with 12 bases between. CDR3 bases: TGCAGTGCTAGAGGGGGGGATTCTACCTACGAGCAGTACTTC. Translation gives CSARGGDSTYEQYF.

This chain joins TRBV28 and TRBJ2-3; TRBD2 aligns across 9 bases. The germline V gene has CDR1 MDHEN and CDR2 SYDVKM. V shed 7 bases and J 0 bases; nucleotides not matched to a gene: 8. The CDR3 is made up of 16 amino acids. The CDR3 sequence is CASKESGGLSTDTQYF. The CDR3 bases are TGTGCCAGCAAGGAGAGCGGGGGGCTCAGCACAGATACGCAGTATTTT. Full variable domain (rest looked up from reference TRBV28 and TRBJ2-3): DVKVTQSSRYLVKRTGEKVFLECVQDMDHENMFWYRQDPGLGLRLIYFSYDVKMKEKGDIPEGYSVSREKKERFSLILESASTNQTSMYLCASKESGGLSTDTQYFGPGTRLTVL.

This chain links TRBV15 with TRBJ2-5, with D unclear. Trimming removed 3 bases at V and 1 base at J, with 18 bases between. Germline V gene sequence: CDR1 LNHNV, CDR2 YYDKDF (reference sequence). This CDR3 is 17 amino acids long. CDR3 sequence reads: CATSRYQWAAAQETQYF. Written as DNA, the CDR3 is TGTGCCACCAGCAGGTACCAGTGGGCGGCTGCCCAAGAGACCCAGTACTTC. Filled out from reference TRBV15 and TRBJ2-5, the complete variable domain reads DAMVIQNPRYQVTQFGKPVTLSCSQTLNHNVMYWYQQKSSQAPKLLFHYYDKDFNNEADTPDNFQSRRPNTSFCFLDIRSPGLGDTAMYLCATSRYQWAAAQETQYFGPGTRLLVL.

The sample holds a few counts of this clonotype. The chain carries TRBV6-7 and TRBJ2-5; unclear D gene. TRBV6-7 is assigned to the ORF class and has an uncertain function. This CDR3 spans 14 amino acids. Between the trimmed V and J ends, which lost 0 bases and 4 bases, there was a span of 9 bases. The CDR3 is CASSYSGRVETQYF. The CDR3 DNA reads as TGTGCCAGCAGTTACTCGGGCCGCGTAGAGACCCAGTACTTC.

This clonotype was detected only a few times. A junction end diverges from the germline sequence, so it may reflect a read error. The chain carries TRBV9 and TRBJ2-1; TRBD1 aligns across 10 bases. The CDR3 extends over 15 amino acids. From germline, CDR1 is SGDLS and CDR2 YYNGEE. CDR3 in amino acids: CAGSVGQGGYNEQFF. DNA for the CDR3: TGTGCCGGCAGCGTAGGACAGGGGGGCTACAATGAGCAGTTCTTC.

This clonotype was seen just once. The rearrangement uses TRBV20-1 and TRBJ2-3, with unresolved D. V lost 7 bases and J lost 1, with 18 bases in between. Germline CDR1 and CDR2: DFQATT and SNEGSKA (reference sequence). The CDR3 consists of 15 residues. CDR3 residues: CSEHLAVKGTDTQYF. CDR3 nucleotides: TGCAGTGAGCATTTGGCAGTCAAAGGCACAGATACGCAGTATTTT.